A single sample gave rise to the 10 T cell receptor beta chains below, sequenced in a study of blood T cell repertoires in COVID-19. The assay was immunoSEQ multiplex PCR, and TCRdb's table has in-frame clones only and misses some. The data contain 200,000 to 250,000 clones, less than 90% of them singletons. Sample: peripheral blood. The receptors here all came from a man aged 25-45 years with active or convalescent COVID-19.

This chain connects TRBV7-3 to TRBJ2-1, with unresolved D. Looked up from germline, CDR1 is SGHTA and CDR2 is FQGTGA. The germline V and J ends were trimmed by 5 bases and 0 bases, with 11 bases remaining between them. The CDR3 is 15 amino acids. CDR3 bases: TGTGCCAGCAGCCTGACGGAGAGCTCCTACAATGAGCAGTTCTTC. Translating it yields CASSLTESSYNEQFF.

A single count supports this clone. This chain links TRBV30 with TRBJ2-5; 7 bases map to TRBD2. Looked up from germline, CDR1 is GTSNPN and CDR2 is SVGIG (reference sequence). The CDR3 loop spans 13 amino acids. V lost 1 base to trimming and J lost 5 bases; unmatched junction nucleotides: 4. The CDR3 region has the DNA TGTGCCTGGAGTGGATCCGGGGGGGAGACCCAGTACTTC. Translating it yields CAWSGSGGETQYF.

J is TRBJ2-1 and V is TRBV6-5, with 7 positions matching TRBD1. This CDR3 comprises 14 residues. The germline V gene has CDR1 MNHEY and CDR2 SVGAGI. J was trimmed by 5 bases and V by 8 bases; bases with no gene match: 9. The CDR3 reads CASLRDRDNNEQFF. In DNA, the CDR3 is TGTGCCAGCCTCCGGGACAGAGACAACAATGAGCAGTTCTTC.

The sample holds many counts of this clone. The rearrangement joins TRBV4-3 to TRBJ1-6, with 9 bases that match TRBD1. J lost 9 bases, V lost 4 bases, and 4 bases had no gene match. There are 14 residues in the CDR3. The germline V gene has CDR1 LGHNA and CDR2 YSLEER. CDR3 nucleotides: TGCGCCAGCAGCCGGGACAGGGAGAGTTCACCCCTCCACTTT. It is translated as CASSRDRESSPLHF.

The chain links TRBV9 to TRBJ1-2, with 11 bases identical to TRBD1. J was trimmed by 6 bases and V by 3 bases; bases with no gene match: 7. This CDR3 spans 15 amino acids. Germline CDR1 reads SGDLS; CDR2 reads YYNGEE. CDR3 sequence reads: CASSAQDRGPDGYTF. The CDR3 region has the DNA TGTGCCAGCAGCGCCCAGGACAGGGGGCCGGATGGCTACACCTTC. Using reference TRBV9 and TRBJ1-2 for the parts outside the CDR3, the full variable domain is DSGVTQTPKHLITATGQRVTLRCSPRSGDLSVYWYQQSLDQGLQFLIQYYNGEERAKGNILERFSAQQFPDLHSELNLSSLELGDSALYFCASSAQDRGPDGYTFGSGTRLTVV.

The chain uses TRBV2 and TRBJ1-4; D not certain. CDR3 size: 17 residues. Trimming stripped 7 bases from V and 0 bases from J, with 18 bases between. CDR1 is SNHLY and CDR2 is FYNNEI in the germline V gene. The CDR3: CASKGRREYATNEKLFF. Here the CDR3 DNA reads TGTGCCAGCAAGGGTCGCCGGGAATACGCAACTAATGAAAAACTGTTTTTT.

The rearrangement joins TRBV28 to TRBJ2-3; no reliable D call. The CDR3 is made up of 11 amino acids. V lost 6 bases to trimming and J lost 2 bases, with 3 bases between them. The germline gives CDR1 MDHEN, CDR2 SYDVKM. The DNA for the CDR3 is TGTGCCAGCAGACTCACAGATACGCAGTATTTT. It codes for CASRLTDTQYF. Based on the CDR3 plus reference TRBV28 and TRBJ2-3, the full variable domain is DVKVTQSSRYLVKRTGEKVFLECVQDMDHENMFWYRQDPGLGLRLIYFSYDVKMKEKGDIPEGYSVSREKKERFSLILESASTNQTSMYLCASRLTDTQYFGPGTRLTVL.

This rearrangement joins TRBV4-3 to TRBJ2-7, with TRBD1 matching over 12 bases. Losses at the gene ends were 3 bases for V and 4 bases for J; bases not matched to a gene: 4. Germline V lookup: CDR1 LGHNA, CDR2 YSLEER. The CDR3 is 15 amino acids. CDR3 DNA sequence: TGCGCCAGCAGCCAGGGGACAGGGGGCCTATACGAGCAGTACTTC. Its protein product is CASSQGTGGLYEQYF.

The rearrangement uses TRBV28 and TRBJ2-7; a possible D gene is TRBD1 (6 bases). V was clipped by 4 bases and J by 5 bases, with 18 bases between them. The CDR3 contains 15 residues. From germline, CDR1 is MDHEN and CDR2 SYDVKM. The CDR3 protein is CASSSPGEGSHEQYF. CDR3 bases: TGTGCCAGCAGTTCTCCAGGGGAAGGATCGCACGAGCAGTACTTC.

The chain uses TRBV29-1 and TRBJ1-1, with 8 nucleotides matching TRBD1. Germline V gene lookup returns CDR1 SQVTM and CDR2 ANQGSEA. This CDR3 contains 11 residues. V trimming: 8 bases; J trimming: 11 bases; junction bases outside the gene matches: 10. The DNA for the CDR3 is TGCAGCACCCGACAGGGGAGCAATGCTTTCTTT. It yields the protein CSTRQGSNAFF.